This T cell receptor beta chain was identified during a study of T cell changes during pregnancy in multiple sclerosis. Sequencing was performed with immunoSEQ multiplex PCR; in TCRdb, only in-frame clones are kept and a portion is missing. The data hold tens of thousands of clones, with just over 90% observed a single time. The CDR3 is made up of 15 amino acids. V lost 7 bases and J lost 0; bases outside the gene matches: 3. Germline CDR1 and CDR2: MNHNY and SVGAGI (reference sequence). The TCR comes from a female donor with multiple sclerosis, enrolled in a pregnancy study. The V gene is TRBV6-6, the J gene TRBJ2-3, with 11 bases aligning to TRBD2. Sequenced material: CD4+ T cells from peripheral blood mononuclear cells, taken in the second trimester of pregnancy. The CDR3 sequence is CASTGTSGSTDTQYF. In DNA, the CDR3 is TGTGCCAGCACCGGGACTAGCGGTAGCACAGATACGCAGTATTTT.